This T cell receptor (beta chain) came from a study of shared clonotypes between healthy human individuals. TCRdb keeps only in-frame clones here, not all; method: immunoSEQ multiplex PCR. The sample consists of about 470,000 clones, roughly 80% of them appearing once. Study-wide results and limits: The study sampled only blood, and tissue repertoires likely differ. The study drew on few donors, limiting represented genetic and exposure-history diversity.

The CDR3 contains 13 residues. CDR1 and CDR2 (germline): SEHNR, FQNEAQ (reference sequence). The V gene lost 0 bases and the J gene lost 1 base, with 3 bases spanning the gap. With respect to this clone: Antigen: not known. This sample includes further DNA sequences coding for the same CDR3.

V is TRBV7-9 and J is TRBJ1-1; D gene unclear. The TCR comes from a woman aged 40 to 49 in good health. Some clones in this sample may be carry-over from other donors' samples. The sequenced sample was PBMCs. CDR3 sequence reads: CASSLAENTEAFF. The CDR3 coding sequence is TGTGCCAGCAGCTTAGCCGAGAACACTGAAGCTTTCTTT.